These 16 T cell receptor beta chains came from one sample sequenced in a study of blood T cells in healthy people across ages. A J-beta primer mix and a sample-barcoded 5' primer were used in a second PCR of about 7 to 12 cycles. TCRdb fed the 5' RACE reads into MiXCR, producing one record per CDR3 protein. The sample holds hundreds of thousands of distinct CDR3 sequences, roughly 53% seen once. Sequencing input: blood. The source is a man at least 80 years old in good health.

The chain uses TRBV9 and TRBJ2-1; 8 bases fit TRBD2. Germline trimming cut 3 bases from V and 6 bases from J; bases unmatched to any gene: 8. This CDR3 has 15 residues. Germline V lookup: CDR1 SGDLS, CDR2 YYNGEE. CDR3 protein: CASSGKLAETNEQFF. In DNA form, the CDR3 reads TGTGCCAGCAGCGGGAAACTAGCGGAGACCAATGAGCAGTTCTTC.

Of note for this clonotype: One end of the junction varies from germline; a read error may be responsible. The chain employs TRBV7-2 and TRBJ2-3; 9 bases are shared with TRBD2. The CDR3 covers 17 residues. Per the germline V gene, CDR1 is SGHTA and CDR2 is FQGNSA. DNA for the CDR3: TGTGCCAGCAGCTTACTCACTAGCGGGCGAGGGACAGATACGCGGTATTTT. The encoded protein is CASSLLTSGRGTDTRYF.

With respect to this clonotype: This may be a read error: a much more frequent sequence differs by one nucleotide. This sequence joins TRBV5-1 and TRBJ2-3; D is perhaps TRBD1 (7 bases). Germline-derived CDR1 and CDR2 are SGHRS and YFSETQ. This CDR3 has 14 amino acids. CDR3 region: CASRPGGGGDMQYF. CDR3 coding DNA: TGCGCCAGCCGTCCGGGCGGAGGGGGCGATATGCAGTATTTT.

This rearrangement joins TRBV28 to TRBJ2-1; the match to TRBD2 covers 14 bases. The CDR3 extends over 16 amino acids. J lost 9 bases, V lost 6 bases, and 10 bases had no gene match. Germline CDR1 reads MDHEN; CDR2 reads SYDVKM. In DNA, the CDR3 is TGTGCCAGCAGCCCCCGACTAGCGGGAGGGCGGGTTGAGCAGTTCTTC. It yields the protein CASSPRLAGGRVEQFF.

This chain links TRBV18 with TRBJ1-4, with 8 bases matching TRBD1. V was clipped by 3 bases and J by 7 bases; unmatched bases: 7. Germline V gives CDR1 KGHSH, CDR2 LQKENI. The CDR3 is 15 residues long. The CDR3 loop is CASSPGTGGAEKLFF. The CDR3 DNA reads TGTGCCAGCTCACCCGGGACAGGCGGGGCTGAAAAACTGTTTTTT.

This clonotype came up once. This chain connects TRBV28 to TRBJ2-7; D is uncertain. The CDR3 sequence is 14 residues long. Trimming stripped 7 bases from V and 2 bases from J, with 15 bases between. Germline V gene data show CDR1 as MDHEN and CDR2 as SYDVKM. The CDR3 here is CASTPGLQPYEQYF. CDR3 bases: TGTGCCAGCACCCCGGGTTTACAGCCCTACGAGCAGTACTTC.

The chain uses TRBV7-2 and TRBJ1-6; TRBD1 might be the D (6 bases). Germline CDR1 SGHTA, CDR2 FQGNSA. V gave up 2 bases and J gave up 0 bases, with 14 bases separating them. The CDR3 has 18 amino acids. This CDR3 is CASSLTDRLSSYNSPLHF. CDR3 DNA sequence: TGTGCCAGCAGCTTAACTGACAGGTTAAGCTCCTATAATTCACCCCTCCACTTT.

This chain joins TRBV6-5 and TRBJ2-2; no clear D gene. V was trimmed by 6 bases and J by 3 bases, leaving 11 bases between them. This CDR3 comprises 14 residues. CDR1 is MNHEY, CDR2 SVGAGI, per germline. The CDR3 DNA sequence: TGTGCCAGCAGACGAGACTTTGACACCGGGGAGCTGTTTTTT. It encodes CASRRDFDTGELFF.

Details on this clonotype: An end of the junction does not agree with germline; a read error may underlie this. The chain employs TRBV6-1 and TRBJ2-1; 12 nucleotides align to TRBD2. The CDR3 covers 15 residues. CDR1 and CDR2 (germline): MNHNS, SASEGT. The chain's CDR3 is CASIPTSGGYSEQFF. CDR3 nucleotide sequence: TGTGCCAGCATCCCGACTAGCGGGGGATACAGTGAGCAGTTCTTC.

This rearrangement joins TRBV28 to TRBJ2-3, with TRBD2 matching over 7 bases. The CDR3 totals 17 residues. V lost 0 bases to trimming and J lost 0 bases; unmatched junction nucleotides: 6. CDR1 and CDR2 from the germline V gene are MDHEN and SYDVKM. The CDR3 region is CASSLWTGGGSTDTQYF. The CDR3 DNA follows: TGTGCCAGCAGTTTATGGACCGGCGGGGGAAGCACAGATACGCAGTATTTT. Based on the CDR3 plus reference TRBV28 and TRBJ2-3, the full variable domain is DVKVTQSSRYLVKRTGEKVFLECVQDMDHENMFWYRQDPGLGLRLIYFSYDVKMKEKGDIPEGYSVSREKKERFSLILESASTNQTSMYLCASSLWTGGGSTDTQYFGPGTRLTVL.

The chain is built from TRBV24-1 and TRBJ2-1; D possibly matches TRBD1 or TRBD2 (6 bases each). Germline V gene sequence: CDR1 KGHDR, CDR2 SFDVKD. This CDR3 is built from 14 residues. V lost 4 bases and J 6 bases, leaving 12 bases between the germline ends. This chain's CDR3 is CATSDPSGANEQFF. The CDR3 DNA follows: TGTGCCACCAGTGACCCTTCGGGGGCCAATGAGCAGTTCTTC.

V is TRBV5-1 and J is TRBJ2-1; TRBD2 matches 12 bases. Germline V gene sequence: CDR1 SGHRS, CDR2 YFSETQ. The junction had 6 bases not matched to a gene; V was cut back by 2 bases and J by 9 bases. This CDR3 spans 15 amino acids. The CDR3 loop is CASSFGLAGISEQFF. CDR3 in DNA: TGCGCCAGCAGCTTCGGACTAGCGGGAATTAGTGAGCAGTTCTTC.

DNA for the CDR3: TGTGCCAGCAGTTTTTCTAGCGGGAGGGCCGCCTATGAGCAGTTCTTC. As protein: CASSFSSGRAAYEQFF. The chain is built from TRBV27 and TRBJ2-1; TRBD2 aligns across 12 bases. The junction had 8 bases not matched to a gene; V was cut back by 3 bases and J by 8 bases. This CDR3 is built from 16 residues. Per the germline V gene, CDR1 is MNHEY and CDR2 is SMNVEV (reference sequence).

There are a few counts of this clonotype. This sequence joins TRBV7-9 and TRBJ2-4; D not resolved. The J call is uncertain, as TRBJ2-5 better fits the DNA end. This CDR3 has 15 amino acids. In germline, CDR1 is SEHNR, CDR2 FQNEAQ (reference sequence). This CDR3 is CASSLQETSRETQYF. Here the CDR3 DNA reads TGTGCCAGCAGCTTACAGGAGACTTCCCGAGAGACCCAGTACTTC.

V is TRBV7-2 and J is TRBJ2-7; D assignment may be TRBD1 or TRBD2 (6 bases each). This CDR3 region has 15 residues. Germline CDR1 and CDR2: SGHTA and FQGNSA. V lost 7 bases to trimming and J lost 7 bases, with 23 bases between them. This CDR3 reads CASKRGELSYNEQYF. The CDR3 DNA reads as TGTGCCAGCAAAAGGGGGGAGTTATCCTACAATGAGCAGTACTTC.

The chain recombines TRBV6-2 or TRBV6-3 with TRBJ1-5; the D is unclear. The CDR3 is made up of 16 amino acids. Trimming removed 4 bases from V and 1 base from J, with 14 bases in between. CDR1 MNHEY and CDR2 SVGEGT come from the germline V gene. In DNA form, the CDR3 reads TGTGCCAGCAGTTCCGACACTCTTGGGAGCAATCAGCCCCAGCATTTT. This sequence encodes CASSSDTLGSNQPQHF.